A single sample gave rise to the 26 T cell receptor beta chains below, sequenced in a study of cytomegalovirus exposure and HLA in healthy donors. The primer mix had 60 Vbeta and 13 Jbeta primers. Method: immunoSEQ multiplex PCR; TCRdb's copy keeps in-frame clones and lacks some. The sample carries about 94,000 clones, more than 75% recorded once. Source material: PBMCs. All receptors come from a woman aged 40 to 55 in good health and CMV-seronegative.

This clone was found a few times. The chain combines TRBV5-4 with TRBJ2-7; D possibly corresponds to TRBD2 (7 bases). The germline V and J ends were trimmed by 0 bases and 2 bases, with 15 bases remaining between them. The CDR3 runs to 16 residues. Per germline, CDR1 SGHNT and CDR2 YYREEE (reference sequence). The CDR3 coding sequence is TGTGCCAGCAGCTTGGCGGGGGGCAGGAGTCCCTACGAGCAGTACTTC. This sequence encodes CASSLAGGRSPYEQYF.

This chain joins TRBV9 and TRBJ2-1; 7 nucleotides line up with TRBD2. The CDR3 is made up of 16 amino acids. Germline CDR1 reads SGDLS; CDR2 reads YYNGEE. The junction had 8 bases not matched to a gene; V was cut back by 0 bases and J by 5 bases. The CDR3 sequence: CASSVATGGFDNEQFF. The CDR3 region has the DNA TGTGCCAGCAGCGTAGCTACCGGGGGGTTCGACAATGAGCAGTTCTTC.

The chain is built from TRBV2 and TRBJ2-5; the D is unclear. V was shortened by 4 bases and J by 3 bases, with 12 bases between the two germline ends. This CDR3 comprises 14 residues. From germline, CDR1 is SNHLY and CDR2 FYNNEI. The CDR3 region has the DNA TGTGCCAGCAGTGCCAGCTTTAGCAAAGAGACCCAGTACTTC. This translates into CASSASFSKETQYF.

The table lists this clone with a few counts. The rearrangement links TRBV27 to TRBJ2-3; D gene unclear. V lost 10 bases and J lost 1, with 15 bases in between. Germline values: CDR1 MNHEY, CDR2 SMNVEV (reference sequence). The CDR3 covers 14 residues. CDR3 coding DNA: TGTGCCACCCTACCCTCGCTAGGCACAGATACGCAGTATTTT. Translated: CATLPSLGTDTQYF.

The chain links TRBV2 to TRBJ1-5; 10 bases are a match to TRBD1. Germline V gene lookup returns CDR1 SNHLY and CDR2 FYNNEI. V lost 4 bases and J lost 12; bases outside the gene matches: 3. The CDR3 is 12 residues long. The CDR3 here is CASSGQGAGQHF. The CDR3 DNA reads as TGTGCCAGCAGTGGACAGGGGGCCGGCCAGCATTTT.

The chain employs TRBV27 and TRBJ2-3; 8 bases are a match to TRBD1. The length of the CDR3 is 15 residues. J was trimmed by 2 bases and V by 3 bases; bases with no gene match: 4. The germline V gene has CDR1 MNHEY and CDR2 SMNVEV (reference sequence). The CDR3 is CASSFRTGITDTQYF. The CDR3 DNA is TGTGCCAGCAGTTTCCGGACAGGGATCACAGATACGCAGTATTTT.

The chain is built from TRBV18 and TRBJ2-7; TRBD2 matches 7 bases. The CDR3 is 13 residues long. CDR1 is KGHSH and CDR2 is LQKENI in the germline V gene. V lost 6 bases to trimming and J lost 4 bases; unmatched junction nucleotides: 6. DNA for the CDR3: TGTGCCAGCTCCCCAGGGACTACTTACGAGCAGTACTTC. Encoded protein: CASSPGTTYEQYF.

V gene TRBV7-2 combines with J gene TRBJ2-7; 10 nucleotides align to TRBD2. CDR1 SGHTA and CDR2 FQGNSA come from the germline V gene. V lost 1 base to trimming and J lost 1 base; unmatched junction nucleotides: 4. This CDR3 contains 16 residues. The chain's CDR3 is CASSLGSGGSSYEQYF. The CDR3 nucleotides are TGTGCCAGCAGCTTAGGTAGCGGGGGGTCATCCTACGAGCAGTACTTC.

V usage is TRBV30 and J usage is TRBJ2-1; 7 bases line up with TRBD2. This CDR3 has 16 residues. With 0 bases clipped from V and 8 bases from J, the junction kept 13 bases outside the gene matches. Germline values: CDR1 GTSNPN, CDR2 SVGIG (reference sequence). Written as DNA, the CDR3 is TGTGCCTGGAGTGTACAAAGGCTGGGAGGGAACGATGAGCAGTTCTTC. Its translation is CAWSVQRLGGNDEQFF.

The gene calls are TRBV5-1 and TRBJ2-5; D is possibly TRBD2 (7 bases). CDR1 SGHRS and CDR2 YFSETQ come from the germline V gene. The CDR3 contains 14 residues. The V end lost 2 bases, the J end lost 4 bases, and 12 bases lay between the germline ends. CDR3 protein: CASSFREGGETQYF. The CDR3, as DNA: TGCGCCAGCAGCTTCAGGGAGGGGGGAGAGACCCAGTACTTC.

This chain links TRBV4-1 with TRBJ2-5, with unresolved D. V shed 2 bases and J shed 1 base, with 14 bases lying between them. This CDR3 comprises 16 residues. Germline V gene sequence: CDR1 MGHRA, CDR2 YSYEKL. CDR3 sequence: CASSQHTTELQETQYF. The DNA for the CDR3 is TGCGCCAGCAGCCAACACACAACAGAGCTCCAAGAGACCCAGTACTTC.

The chain recombines TRBV7-3 with TRBJ1-1; 9 nucleotides match TRBD1. The CDR3 is 14 amino acids. V was pared by 5 bases and J by 4 bases, with 5 bases of the junction left unmatched. Germline-derived CDR1 and CDR2 are SGHTA and FQGTGA. The CDR3 is CASSAQGAGTEAFF. The CDR3 region has the DNA TGTGCCAGCAGCGCACAGGGGGCGGGCACTGAAGCTTTCTTT.

V and J are TRBV19 and TRBJ1-5; tentative D call: TRBD1 (5 bases). Per the germline V gene, CDR1 is LNHDA and CDR2 is SQIVND (reference sequence). The CDR3 is 17 amino acids. Trimming removed 4 bases at V and 5 bases at J, with 21 bases between. This chain's CDR3 is CASSTKPFGTDYQPQHF. The CDR3 bases are TGTGCCAGTAGTACAAAGCCTTTCGGGACTGATTATCAGCCCCAGCATTTT.

CDR3 region: CASSPRLVGDTQYF. Here the CDR3 DNA reads TGTGCCAGCAGCCCAAGACTAGTAGGAGATACGCAGTATTTT. The chain is built from TRBV7-6 and TRBJ2-3, with D perhaps TRBD2 (6 bases). Germline assignment: CDR1 SGHVS and CDR2 FNYEAQ. The CDR3 consists of 14 residues. V was cut by 5 bases and J by 5 bases, with 14 bases left in between.

In its sample, this clone was seen once. CDR3 sequence (DNA): TGTGCCAGCAGTCCCCTCCAGGGGCCGGTTACGCAGTATTTT. It encodes CASSPLQGPVTQYF. V and J are TRBV6-5 and TRBJ2-3, with D possibly TRBD1 on 6 matching bases. Trimming took off 5 bases at V and 8 bases at J, with 17 bases between the two ends. CDR1 and CDR2 from the germline V gene are MNHEY and SVGAGI. The CDR3 sequence is 14 residues long.

The chain couples TRBV2 to TRBJ1-5; possibly TRBD1 for D (5 bases). Germline CDR1 reads SNHLY; CDR2 reads FYNNEI. The CDR3 consists of 13 residues. Between the trimmed V and J ends, which lost 11 bases and 4 bases, there was a span of 15 bases. This CDR3 is CAWSGGGNQPQHF. In nucleotides, the CDR3 is TGTGCCTGGTCGGGCGGGGGTAATCAGCCCCAGCATTTT.

The chain has TRBV5-6 and TRBJ2-7; the match to TRBD1 covers 10 bases. CDR1 and CDR2 from the germline V gene are SGHDT and YYEEEE. This CDR3 is built from 15 residues. The J segment lost 3 bases and the V segment lost 4 bases, leaving 7 bases of the junction unmatched. CDR3 bases: TGTGCCAGCAGCAAGGGACAGGGGATCGACTACGAGCAGTACTTC. As protein: CASSKGQGIDYEQYF.

The chain links TRBV7-9 to TRBJ1-4, with 9 bases fitting TRBD1. Germline values: CDR1 SEHNR, CDR2 FQNEAQ (reference sequence). This CDR3 contains 15 residues. The ends lost 3 bases at V and 6 bases at J; junction bases unmatched: 5. CDR3 protein: CASSLTGGNHEKLFF. CDR3 nucleotide sequence: TGTGCCAGCAGCTTGACAGGGGGTAATCATGAAAAACTGTTTTTT.

This chain connects TRBV5-1 to TRBJ2-5; D is ambiguous. CDR3 length equals 16 residues. V was pared by 5 bases and J by 5 bases, with 22 bases between. CDR1 is SGHRS, CDR2 YFSETQ, per germline. Written as DNA, the CDR3 is TGCGCCAGCAGACTTGGTTCTTCCGAACCGCGGGAGACCCAGTACTTC. Its protein product is CASRLGSSEPRETQYF.

This sequence joins TRBV7-9 and TRBJ1-1; D gene ambiguous. V lost 9 bases to trimming and J lost 0 bases, with 17 bases between them. Germline values: CDR1 SEHNR, CDR2 FQNEAQ (reference sequence). This CDR3 contains 15 residues. DNA for the CDR3: TGTGCCAGTGCGGGAGGGTATGTTATGAACACTGAAGCTTTCTTT. Its protein is CASAGGYVMNTEAFF.

The J gene is TRBJ2-3, the V gene TRBV6-4; no clear D. Germline CDR1 MRHNA, CDR2 SNTAGT. The CDR3 extends over 14 amino acids. The ends were cut back, 11 bases at V and 1 base at J, with 16 bases in the middle. The chain's CDR3 is CASAARHGTDTQYF. In DNA form, the CDR3 reads TGTGCCTCTGCGGCGCGTCATGGCACAGATACGCAGTATTTT.

V gene TRBV28 combines with J gene TRBJ1-1; 7 positions agree with TRBD1. The CDR3 has 13 amino acids. With V trimmed by 2 bases and J by 7 bases, 4 bases remained unmatched. Germline CDR1 and CDR2: MDHEN and SYDVKM. The CDR3 coding sequence is TGTGCCAGCAGTTTAGTAGGGGGCCATGAAGCTTTCTTT. Translated: CASSLVGGHEAFF.

The V gene is TRBV7-3, the J gene TRBJ2-5, with D possibly TRBD1 on 5 matching bases. The CDR3 is 15 amino acids. Germline CDR1 SGHTA, CDR2 FQGTGA. V dropped 1 base and J dropped 5 bases, with 14 bases sitting between them. CDR3 protein: CASSLKGWGGETQYF. The DNA for the CDR3 is TGTGCCAGCAGCTTAAAGGGGTGGGGTGGGGAGACCCAGTACTTC.

The CDR3 loop is CASSGGTVQGQPQHF. The DNA for the CDR3 is TGTGCCAGCAGTGGGGGGACTGTACAAGGTCAGCCCCAGCATTTT. This chain links TRBV6-1 with TRBJ1-5; D is possibly TRBD1 (5 bases). Germline lookup yields CDR1 MNHNS and CDR2 SASEGT. The CDR3 is 15 amino acids. V was trimmed by 4 bases and J by 6 bases, leaving 16 bases between them.

The chain combines TRBV7-2 with TRBJ2-7, with D possibly matching TRBD2 (7 bases). This CDR3 contains 16 residues. Germline-derived CDR1 and CDR2 are SGHTA and FQGNSA. V dropped 1 base and J dropped 3 bases, with 16 bases sitting between them. CDR3 sequence reads: CASSLGGGLADYEQYF. CDR3 DNA: TGTGCCAGCAGCTTAGGAGGGGGGCTAGCGGACTACGAGCAGTACTTC.

This clone was detected only a few times. The rearrangement links TRBV6-6 to TRBJ1-4; D possibly corresponds to TRBD1 (5 bases). V shed 5 bases and J shed 8 bases, with 15 bases lying between them. The CDR3 has 14 amino acids. Germline CDR1 MNHNY, CDR2 SVGAGI (reference sequence). The CDR3 loop reads CASSTPGGYEKLFF. The CDR3 DNA sequence: TGTGCCAGCAGTACCCCCGGGGGGTACGAAAAACTGTTTTTT.